The subject of this entry is one T cell receptor beta chain. What it recognizes is unknown. The data were taken from a study of shared clonotypes between healthy human individuals. For the study at large: Three CD4 naive, three CD4 memory, two CD8 naive and one CD8 memory plate were used per donor. Points from the study as a whole: A handful of donors had roughly 5% of their naive CD4 clonotypes in common.

Selected positively for CCR7 and CD45RO-negative, naive CD8 cells excluded terminally differentiated effector memory CD45RA+ cells. Sequencing was performed with immunoSEQ multiplex PCR; in TCRdb, only in-frame clones are kept and a portion is missing. This sample has about 2,200,000 clones, with just over 90% found just once. Germline CDR1 LNHDA, CDR2 SQIVND (reference sequence). Trimming shortened V by 6 bases and J by 3 bases, and 14 bases separated the two germline ends. The CDR3 extends over 14 amino acids. This TCR derives from a man younger than 35 in good health. Some clones in this sample may be carry-over from other donors' samples. The chain uses TRBV19 and TRBJ1-1; D may be TRBD1 (5 bases). What was sequenced was naive CD8+ T cells from PBMCs. The DNA of the CDR3 is TGTGCCAGTAGGTTCAGGGTCTCGGACACTGAAGCTTTCTTT. Its protein is CASRFRVSDTEAFF.